The rows below give T cell receptor beta chains drawn from one sample of a study of shared clonotypes between healthy human individuals. Some clones are missing from TCRdb's copy, which holds only in-frame ones; the method was immunoSEQ multiplex PCR. The data show roughly 640,000 clones, approximately 74% seen once. Sample: memory CD4+ T cells sorted from blood. The receptors derive from a woman younger than 45 in good health. The conserved cysteine and the conserved F or W are not part of the CDR3 here. Each record gives: J gene, V gene, CDR3 protein.

j_gene: TRBJ2-3
v_gene: TRBV7-2
CDR3aa: ASCSTTGNPQY

j_gene: TRBJ1-1
v_gene: TRBV7-2
CDR3aa: ASSPPDRLNTEAF

j_gene: TRBJ2-1
v_gene: TRBV2
CDR3aa: ASSRGLAGSESEQF

j_gene: TRBJ1-2
v_gene: TRBV5-1
CDR3aa: ASSISGTGPYGYT

j_gene: TRBJ1-5
v_gene: TRBV19
CDR3aa: ASSMWQGGNQPQH

j_gene: TRBJ1-2
v_gene: TRBV7-9
CDR3aa: ASSLLGGRGGYT

j_gene: TRBJ2-1
v_gene: TRBV15
CDR3aa: ATSRVAGEHYNEQF

j_gene: TRBJ1-1
v_gene: TRBV5-4
CDR3aa: ASSAEWTENTEAF

j_gene: TRBJ1-5
v_gene: TRBV4-1
CDR3aa: ASSQVRGALQPQH

j_gene: TRBJ2-5
v_gene: TRBV14
CDR3aa: ASSQVPGGKQTQY

j_gene: TRBJ2-7
v_gene: TRBV7-2
CDR3aa: ASSLGNNYEQY

j_gene: TRBJ2-7
v_gene: TRBV10-3
CDR3aa: AISEPRGRSYEQY

j_gene: TRBJ2-5
v_gene: TRBV11-2
CDR3aa: ASSLSSYTQY

j_gene: TRBJ1-2
v_gene: TRBV2
CDR3aa: ASRPDTYGYT

j_gene: TRBJ2-3
v_gene: TRBV10-3
CDR3aa: AIRSGTSGPTDTQY

j_gene: TRBJ1-5
v_gene: TRBV28
CDR3aa: ASRPWSGTGFYQPQH

j_gene: TRBJ2-2
v_gene: TRBV18
CDR3aa: ASSLTGSGGELF

j_gene: TRBJ2-3
v_gene: TRBV27
CDR3aa: ASSLGQTTDTQY

j_gene: TRBJ2-5
v_gene: TRBV15
CDR3aa: ATSRRTGYQETQY

j_gene: TRBJ2-7
v_gene: TRBV7-9
CDR3aa: ASSPTGYEQY

j_gene: TRBJ2-7
v_gene: TRBV6-5
CDR3aa: ASSRTGAYEQY

j_gene: TRBJ2-7
v_gene: TRBV28
CDR3aa: ASRGTSGYYEQY

j_gene: TRBJ1-2
v_gene: TRBV28
CDR3aa: ASSSTTWTDGYT

j_gene: TRBJ2-7
v_gene: TRBV27
CDR3aa: ASSRLAGRYEQY

j_gene: TRBJ1-2
v_gene: TRBV7-9
CDR3aa: ASTNRVGYGYT

j_gene: TRBJ1-1
v_gene: TRBV28
CDR3aa: ASSSTGLNTEAF

j_gene: TRBJ2-3
v_gene: TRBV29-1
CDR3aa: SARGGADTQY

j_gene: TRBJ2-3
v_gene: TRBV27
CDR3aa: ASSANRGRRTDTQY

j_gene: TRBJ1-1
v_gene: TRBV18
CDR3aa: ASSPRTQGDNTEAF

j_gene: TRBJ1-5
v_gene: TRBV6-5
CDR3aa: ASNPRGGQPQH

j_gene: TRBJ2-2
v_gene: TRBV28
CDR3aa: ASSFGGSGPRGELF

j_gene: TRBJ1-1
v_gene: TRBV11-3
CDR3aa: ASSLDRAGPKRAF

j_gene: TRBJ2-1
v_gene: TRBV25-1
CDR3aa: ASSDPDRDPPYNEQF

j_gene: TRBJ1-5
v_gene: TRBV19
CDR3aa: ASSMGRGRLPQH

j_gene: TRBJ2-1
v_gene: TRBV5-1
CDR3aa: ASSLFVNEQF

j_gene: TRBJ1-2
v_gene: TRBV7-9
CDR3aa: ASSLDQGAYGYT

j_gene: TRBJ2-7
v_gene: TRBV15
CDR3aa: ATSGQGGNVYEQY

j_gene: TRBJ2-7
v_gene: TRBV5-4
CDR3aa: ASSPGGGLLLEQY

j_gene: TRBJ1-2
v_gene: TRBV28
CDR3aa: ASSRQGAPVEGWLA

j_gene: TRBJ2-7
v_gene: TRBV30
CDR3aa: AWSPDTGAYEQY

j_gene: TRBJ2-5
v_gene: TRBV28
CDR3aa: ASSFSGGGKTQY

j_gene: TRBJ2-6
v_gene: TRBV28
CDR3aa: ASSQHGPHLSGANVLT

j_gene: TRBJ2-7
v_gene: TRBV28
CDR3aa: ASSPLDRGPYEQY

j_gene: TRBJ2-7
v_gene: TRBV5-1
CDR3aa: ASSLSTTSPGEQY

j_gene: TRBJ2-1
v_gene: TRBV5-1
CDR3aa: ASSSGPGGDYNEQF

j_gene: TRBJ2-7
v_gene: TRBV19
CDR3aa: ASSGAAGRYEQY

j_gene: TRBJ2-6
v_gene: TRBV6-5
CDR3aa: ASTSGANVLT

j_gene: TRBJ1-2
v_gene: TRBV5-4
CDR3aa: ASSAGSRDGYT

j_gene: TRBJ1-5
v_gene: TRBV11-2
CDR3aa: ASSLDMGPQH

j_gene: TRBJ1-1
v_gene: TRBV10-3
CDR3aa: AISESRVTEAF

j_gene: TRBJ2-6
v_gene: TRBV11-3
CDR3aa: ASSAGTTGANVLT

j_gene: TRBJ2-7
v_gene: TRBV27
CDR3aa: ASSLSMGLGYEQY

j_gene: TRBJ2-1
v_gene: TRBV27
CDR3aa: ASSKRTNRGRNEQF

j_gene: TRBJ2-3
v_gene: TRBV7-9
CDR3aa: ASSPDRRDIPDTQY

j_gene: TRBJ1-1
v_gene: TRBV10-3
CDR3aa: AISTSQGAVEAF